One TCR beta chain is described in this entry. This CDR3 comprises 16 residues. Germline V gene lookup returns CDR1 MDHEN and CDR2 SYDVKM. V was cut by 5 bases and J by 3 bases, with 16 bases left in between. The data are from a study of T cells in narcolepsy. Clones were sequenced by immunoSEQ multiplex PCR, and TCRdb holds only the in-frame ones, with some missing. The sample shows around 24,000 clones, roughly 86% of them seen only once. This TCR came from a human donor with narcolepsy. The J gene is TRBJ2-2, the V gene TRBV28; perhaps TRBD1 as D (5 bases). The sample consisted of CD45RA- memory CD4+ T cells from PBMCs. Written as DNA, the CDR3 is TGTGCCAGCAGTCCTACATCTGGGGCGTACACCGGGGAGCTGTTTTTT. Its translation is CASSPTSGAYTGELFF.